This T cell receptor (beta chain) was obtained from a study of blood T cell repertoires in COVID-19 (dated by TCRdb to about 2020). Notes on the research overall: Samples covering the acute and convalescent phases of COVID-19 were provided by collaborators in the United States, Italy and Spain. The repertoires were made available in a free public database intended to serve as a resource for research on the immune response to SARS-CoV-2. Where HLA class I and class II types were available, the types were taken from metadata supplied by the sample provider, not from assay-based typing. The samples were drawn from the first 160 participants of the ongoing ImmuneRACE study and from some 1,300 subjects provided by 6 global collaborators. The material from the prospective study consisted of cDNA or gDNA derived from T cells, B-cell-depleted T cells, or PBMCs. A de-identified subject ID, COVID-19 status, age in years and sex were almost always included in the sample metadata. The dataset comprised deeply sampled blood TCRbeta repertoires from subjects exposed to, actively infected with, or recovered from COVID-19.

A word on this clone: Its recognized antigen is unknown. Base qualities are missing; no much larger clone stands one base away.

TCRbeta CDR3 regions were amplified from genomic DNA by means of the immunoSEQ Assay, a bias-controlled multiplex PCR. On the authors' methods: The number of nucleated cells in each sample was estimated from the amplification of reference gene primers within the assay. To quantify the absolute abundance of each unique TCRbeta CDR3 rearrangement, sequence reads were collapsed and filtered. Productive Simpson clonality was computed per sample as the square root of Simpson's diversity index over productive rearrangements. The source is immuneACCESS, and TCRdb retained only in-frame sequences with V and J called. Part of the clones is not carried over; for the studies checked, unresolved V genes explain less than half of this, and the remainder is unexplained. The V and J calls and clone size are taken from that table; D and trimming were inferred from the DNA. Across this sample there are 180,000 or so clones, with approximately 80% seen only once. The top ten clonotypes cover approximately 13% of the sample.

General findings and caveats noted by the study authors: The amount of clinical and demographic metadata varied by source and participant and was provided uncurated.

From the germline V gene, CDR1 is SGHRS and CDR2 is YFSETQ. V loses 7 bases of germline sequence and J loses 0 bases, and the interval between the two ends is 10 bases. The CDR3 measures 13 amino acids from cysteine to phenylalanine. The DNA shown is the 39-base CDR3, in frame from base 1. In the prospective study, participants were roughly 18 to 95 years old, resided in 24 geographic areas of the United States, and were enrolled through a virtual design. Cohort assignment in the prospective study relied on participant-reported clinical history from a screening survey and a study questionnaire. Recovered participants in ImmuneRACE Cohort 3 were defined as having two consecutive negative NP/OP PCR tests, clearance from a healthcare professional, or resolution of symptoms. In the prospective study, mobile phlebotomists collected whole blood, serum and a nasopharyngeal or oropharyngeal swab from each participant. Prospective study participants could optionally give additional blood draws and questionnaires over a roughly 2-month period. Before DNA extraction, blood samples from the prospective study were shipped at room temperature or frozen.

The specimen sequenced was PBMCs or T cells enriched from blood (not recorded which). This receptor was taken from a woman aged 55-70 years who had recovered from COVID-19. The chain was built from TRBV5-1 and TRBJ1-1; TRBD1 is a weak D gene call, 5 bases matching. The sequenced DNA is TGCGCCAGCCAACGGGGGGTGAACACTGAAGCTTTCTTT. This is translated as CASQRGVNTEAFF.